The 22 T cell receptor beta chains given below trace back to one sample, sequenced in a study of blood T cells in healthy people across ages. A second PCR of roughly 6 to 12 cycles used a sample-barcoded 5' primer and a J-beta primer mix. MiXCR, applied by TCRdb to the 5' RACE reads, yields one record per CDR3 protein. The table has around 1,900,000 distinct CDR3 sequences, more than 35% seen once; the top ten hold under 30%. The sequencing input was blood. Receptors were obtained from a human donor in good health.

This clonotype was seen at least ten times. This chain links TRBV18 with TRBJ2-6, with 9 bases aligning to TRBD2. The germline CDR1 and CDR2 sequences are KGHSH and LQKENI. J was trimmed by 0 bases and V by 3 bases; bases with no gene match: 6. This CDR3 is 18 amino acids long. The CDR3 nucleotides are TGTGCCAGCTCACCCCGGGCTAGCGGGGTCTCTGGGGCCAACGTCCTGACTTTC. Translation: CASSPRASGVSGANVLTF.

CDR3 region: CASSYPSESATSTDTQYF. The CDR3, as DNA: TGTGCCAGCAGTTACCCCAGCGAAAGCGCCACTAGCACAGATACGCAGTATTTT. The V and J genes are TRBV6-2 or TRBV6-3 and TRBJ2-3; D unresolved. V shed 2 bases and J shed 0 bases, with 18 bases lying between them. The CDR3 has 18 residues. CDR1 MNHEY and CDR2 SVGEGT come from the germline V gene.

J is TRBJ1-6 and V is TRBV9; D is unresolved. This CDR3 has 14 residues. V lost 2 bases, J lost 3 bases, and 6 bases lay in between. Germline CDR1 reads SGDLS; CDR2 reads YYNGEE. The CDR3 DNA reads TGTGCCAGCAGCGTCAGAATCTATAATTCACCCCTCCACTTT. Translated: CASSVRIYNSPLHF. Complete variable domain (other parts from reference TRBV9 and TRBJ1-6): DSGVTQTPKHLITATGQRVTLRCSPRSGDLSVYWYQQSLDQGLQFLIQYYNGEERAKGNILERFSAQQFPDLHSELNLSSLELGDSALYFCASSVRIYNSPLHFGNGTRLTVT.

This clonotype was recorded only once. Relative to the germline gene, one junction end is altered; a read error may explain this. The V and J genes are TRBV9 and TRBJ1-6; D is uncertain. This CDR3 is built from 14 residues. The germline V gene has CDR1 SGDLS and CDR2 YYNGEE. The CDR3 DNA follows: TGTACCAGCAGCTCAAGGGCGGAGAATTCACCCCTCCACTTT. It specifies CTSSSRAENSPLHF.

Ten or more counts support this clonotype. This chain joins TRBV7-2 and TRBJ2-7; D is possibly TRBD1 (6 bases). The V end was cut by 1 base, the J end by 3 bases, with 10 bases between. CDR1 is SGHTA, CDR2 FQGNSA, per germline. This CDR3 has 14 amino acids. CDR3 DNA sequence: TGTGCCAGCAGCTTAGGGACAGAGTACTACGAGCAGTACTTC. Translating gives CASSLGTEYYEQYF.

The chain employs TRBV5-6 and TRBJ2-3, with TRBD1 matching over 7 bases. Germline CDR1 SGHDT, CDR2 YYEEEE. The CDR3 is 14 residues long. V trimming: 3 bases; J trimming: 9 bases; junction bases outside the gene matches: 10. The chain's CDR3 is CASSSLFKGQTQYF. The CDR3 DNA follows: TGTGCCAGCAGCTCCCTTTTCAAGGGACAGACGCAGTATTTT.

The V and J genes are TRBV12-3 or TRBV12-4 and TRBJ2-3; 9 bases align to TRBD2. V was clipped by 2 bases and J by 14 bases; unmatched bases: 5. The CDR3 is made up of 12 amino acids. The CDR3 loop reads CASSLLAGKLYF. In DNA form, the CDR3 reads TGTGCCAGCAGTTTACTAGCGGGGAAATTGTATTTT.

This chain links TRBV3-1 with TRBJ2-7; TRBD1 matches at 10 bases. The CDR3 loop spans 15 amino acids. Per germline, CDR1 LGHDT and CDR2 YNNKEL (reference sequence). J lost 0 bases, V lost 4 bases, and 3 bases had no gene match. This CDR3 is CASSPWDRGSYEQYF. The DNA for the CDR3 is TGTGCCAGCAGCCCATGGGACAGGGGCTCCTACGAGCAGTACTTC.

The chain employs TRBV29-1 and TRBJ1-1; the D gene is possibly TRBD1 (6 bases). Per the germline V gene, CDR1 is SQVTM and CDR2 is ANQGSEA. Trimming cost V 4 bases and J 4 bases, with 25 bases left between them. The CDR3 extends over 17 amino acids. CDR3 sequence reads: CSVVGVPQGSLSTEAFF. The CDR3, as DNA: TGCAGCGTTGTTGGGGTTCCACAGGGCTCCCTGAGCACTGAAGCTTTCTTT.

The chain recombines TRBV7-9 with TRBJ2-7; TRBD2 might be the D (5 bases). Germline lookup yields CDR1 SEHNR and CDR2 FQNEAQ (reference sequence). CDR3 length: 14 residues. V gave up 10 bases and J gave up 4 bases, with 20 bases separating them. CDR3 sequence: CATQSRDRSYEQYF. The CDR3 nucleotides are TGTGCCACCCAATCCCGGGATAGATCTTACGAGCAGTACTTC. Variable domain in full (rest from reference TRBV7-9 and TRBJ2-7): DTGVSQNPRHKITKRGQNVTFRCDPISEHNRLYWYRQTLGQGPEFLTYFQNEAQLEKSRLLSDRFSAERPKGSFSTLEIQRTEQGDSAMYLCATQSRDRSYEQYFGPGTRLTVT.

The chain combines TRBV25-1 with TRBJ2-3; 7 nucleotides line up with TRBD2. The J segment lost 2 bases and the V segment lost 9 bases, leaving 5 bases of the junction unmatched. The CDR3 has 13 amino acids. Germline V gives CDR1 MGHDK, CDR2 SYGVNS. The CDR3 bases are TGTGCCAGTGATGGGGACTACACAGATACGCAGTATTTT. Its translation is CASDGDYTDTQYF.

Ten or more counts support this clonotype. This chain uses TRBV12-3 or TRBV12-4 with TRBJ2-1; D not certain. There are 14 residues in the CDR3. V was trimmed by 7 bases and J by 0 bases, leaving 10 bases between them. DNA of the CDR3: TGTGCCAGCACCCTCGGTGGCTCCTACAATGAGCAGTTCTTC. It yields the protein CASTLGGSYNEQFF.

The chain combines TRBV4-1 with TRBJ1-1; D gene ambiguous. The CDR3 consists of 15 residues. Looked up from germline, CDR1 is MGHRA and CDR2 is YSYEKL. Trimming stripped 4 bases from V and 0 bases from J, with 12 bases between. The CDR3 protein is CASSRAGNMNTEAFF. CDR3 in DNA: TGCGCCAGCAGCCGAGCGGGGAACATGAACACTGAAGCTTTCTTT.

The chain carries TRBV12-3 or TRBV12-4 and TRBJ2-3; either TRBD1 or TRBD2 may fit D (5 bases each). Trimming stripped 7 bases from V and 10 bases from J, with 21 bases between. CDR3 length: 14 residues. In DNA, the CDR3 is TGTGCCAGCATATCACGGGGCGGACGCCCCGCGCAGTATTTT. As protein: CASISRGGRPAQYF.

V usage is TRBV5-5 and J usage is TRBJ2-5; TRBD2 aligns across 9 bases. Germline CDR1 SGHKS, CDR2 YYEKEE (reference sequence). With 0 bases clipped from V and 2 bases from J, the junction kept 5 bases outside the gene matches. The CDR3 extends over 16 amino acids. CDR3 amino acids: CASSLASGETQETQYF. The CDR3 DNA sequence: TGTGCCAGCAGCTTGGCTAGCGGGGAGACTCAAGAGACCCAGTACTTC.

The chain couples TRBV12-3 or TRBV12-4 to TRBJ1-2, with 8 bases fitting TRBD1. V shed 6 bases, J shed 3 bases, and the junction held 6 bases outside the gene matches. The CDR3 loop spans 14 amino acids. CDR3 residues: CASRLDRGDYGYTF. The CDR3 DNA reads as TGTGCCAGCAGACTAGACAGGGGTGACTATGGCTACACCTTC.

The V and J genes are TRBV27 and TRBJ2-1; no reliable D call. The CDR3 runs to 14 residues. Trimming took 2 bases from V and 6 from J, leaving 11 bases between them. Germline V gene lookup returns CDR1 MNHEY and CDR2 SMNVEV (reference sequence). CDR3 sequence (DNA): TGTGCCAGCAGTTTAAGTTGGGCCCCCAATGAGCAGTTCTTC. As protein: CASSLSWAPNEQFF.

Remarks on this clonotype: The junction shows a germline mismatch at one end, possibly a read error. CDR3 protein: CTSSLEQGANYGYTF. Written as DNA, the CDR3 is TGTACCAGCAGCCTAGAACAGGGGGCGAACTATGGCTACACCTTC. V usage is TRBV14 and J usage is TRBJ1-2, with 9 bases aligning to TRBD1. Germline V lookup: CDR1 SGHDN, CDR2 FVKESK. The CDR3 is made up of 15 amino acids.

This clonotype came up a few times. The chain is built from TRBV7-3 and TRBJ1-1; 7 bases agree with TRBD1. The CDR3 covers 18 residues. Germline V gene sequence: CDR1 SGHTA, CDR2 FQGTGA. V dropped 2 bases and J dropped 1; count of bases not matched to a gene: 13. The CDR3 nucleotides read TGTGCCAGCAGCTTATATGGGATAGGGGGCGCGAGGAACACTGAAGCTTTCTTT. Translation: CASSLYGIGGARNTEAFF.

The chain has TRBV19 and TRBJ1-4, with 10 bases matching TRBD1. The V segment lost 3 bases and the J segment 8 bases; nucleotides outside the gene matches: 3. The CDR3 runs to 14 residues. Germline V gene data show CDR1 as LNHDA and CDR2 as SQIVND (reference sequence). The CDR3 spells CASSMRQGAEKLFF. The CDR3 DNA reads TGTGCCAGTAGTATGAGACAGGGGGCCGAAAAACTGTTTTTT.

This clonotype has a handful of counts. The CDR3 sequence: CASSLKMSSSYNSPLHF. DNA of the CDR3: TGTGCCAGCAGCTTAAAAATGTCGAGCTCCTATAATTCACCCCTCCACTTT. V gene TRBV11-2 combines with J gene TRBJ1-6, with D hard to call. This CDR3 region has 17 residues. Germline V gene sequence: CDR1 SGHAT, CDR2 FQNNGV. V was clipped by 2 bases and J by 0 bases, with 11 bases between them.

This chain uses TRBV5-1 with TRBJ1-2; possibly TRBD1 for D (5 bases). V lost 3 bases, J lost 1 base, and 16 bases lay in between. The CDR3 extends over 16 amino acids. Germline V CDR1 and CDR2: SGHRS, YFSETQ. This CDR3 reads CASSYGTAEDNYGYTF. The CDR3 DNA sequence: TGCGCCAGCAGCTATGGGACGGCCGAGGATAACTATGGCTACACCTTC.